The next 29 T cell receptor beta chains were all read from a single sample in a study of response to subunit inactivated influenza vaccine. One entry per CDR3 protein, called by TCRdb with MiXCR from the RT-PCR reads. The sample holds 500,000 or so distinct CDR3 sequences, 15% to 20% seen once. The sample in question was CD4+ T cells sorted from PBMCs, obtained less than 25 months after vaccination. The receptors here all came from a man aged 50-75 years who received an inactivated influenza vaccine.

This clonotype was seen only a few times. This chain connects TRBV5-1 to TRBJ2-7; TRBD1 matches 11 bases. Germline trimming cut 4 bases from V and 4 bases from J; bases unmatched to any gene: 10. The CDR3 runs 16 residues. Germline CDR1 is SGHRS and CDR2 is YFSETQ. CDR3 amino acids: CASSLLPGQGVYEQYF. For the CDR3, the DNA is TGCGCCAGCAGCCTTCTTCCGGGACAGGGGGTGTACGAGCAGTACTTC.

This rearrangement joins TRBV7-2 to TRBJ2-7; D not certain. CDR1 SGHTA and CDR2 FQGNSA come from the germline V gene. V was pared by 0 bases and J by 6 bases, with 15 bases between. This CDR3 contains 15 residues. DNA of the CDR3: TGTGCCAGCAGCTTAGCGGCGGCCACGTATGGCGAGCAGTACTTC. The encoded protein is CASSLAAATYGEQYF.

The sample holds a few counts of this clonotype. The gene calls are TRBV2 and TRBJ2-3, with D possibly matching TRBD2 (5 bases). CDR3 size: 14 residues. The V gene's germline CDR1 is SNHLY and CDR2 FYNNEI. Trimming took off 3 bases at V and 4 bases at J, with 11 bases between the two ends. The CDR3 nucleotides are TGTGCCAGCAGTGAGAGTAGCGTGGCAGATACGCAGTATTTT. Residues: CASSESSVADTQYF.

In its sample, this clonotype was seen many times. The V call is TRBV29-1, the J call TRBJ2-3; maybe TRBD1 (6 bases). The CDR3 covers 12 residues. Germline assignment: CDR1 SQVTM and CDR2 ANQGSEA. Trimming removed 7 bases at V and 5 bases at J, with 13 bases between. The DNA of the CDR3 is TGCAGCGCCAGGGTCAGGGGAGATACGCAGTATTTT. Translating it yields CSARVRGDTQYF.

This clonotype was seen a few times. The J gene is TRBJ2-7, the V gene TRBV20-1, with D possibly TRBD2 on 6 matching bases. The germline V gene encodes CDR1 DFQATT and CDR2 SNEGSKA (reference sequence). V was trimmed by 1 base and J by 6 bases, leaving 13 bases between them. The CDR3 runs 13 residues. The CDR3 reads CSARVGGVGEQYF. DNA of the CDR3: TGCAGTGCTAGAGTGGGGGGTGTTGGCGAGCAGTACTTC.

This chain uses TRBV25-1 with TRBJ2-7, with D unresolved. Germline V lookup: CDR1 MGHDK, CDR2 SYGVNS. Between the trimmed V and J ends, which lost 9 bases and 2 bases, there was a span of 14 bases. The CDR3 spans 13 residues. The CDR3 sequence: CASRSSRAYEQYF. Written as DNA, the CDR3 is TGTGCCAGTAGGAGTAGTCGTGCCTACGAGCAGTACTTC.

This clonotype was seen a handful of times. The J gene is TRBJ2-5, the V gene TRBV29-1; 11 bases fit TRBD2. The germline CDR1 and CDR2 sequences are SQVTM and ANQGSEA. This CDR3 comprises 16 residues. V lost 3 bases and J lost 0; bases outside the gene matches: 6. CDR3 protein: CSVDRLAGGNQETQYF. CDR3 coding DNA: TGCAGCGTTGATAGGCTAGCGGGAGGCAACCAAGAGACCCAGTACTTC.

This clonotype was counted between two and nine times. The V and J genes are TRBV20-1 and TRBJ2-5; TRBD2 agrees at 8 bases. The junction had 10 bases not matched to a gene; V was cut back by 0 bases and J by 4 bases. Germline loops: CDR1 DFQATT, CDR2 SNEGSKA (reference sequence). The CDR3 covers 16 residues. The CDR3 bases are TGCAGTGCTAGAGATACCCGGGGGGGCCAGGTAGAGACCCAGTACTTC. This gives the protein CSARDTRGGQVETQYF.

This clonotype was counted ten times or more. The V and J genes are TRBV5-5 and TRBJ2-7; D ambiguous. Trimming removed 4 bases from V and 3 bases from J, with 8 bases in between. The CDR3 contains 12 residues. Germline V gene lookup returns CDR1 SGHKS and CDR2 YYEKEE (reference sequence). In DNA, the CDR3 is TGTGCCAGCAGCCCGCAAAACTACGAGCAGTACTTC. Protein sequence: CASSPQNYEQYF. The variable domain in full, completed from reference TRBV5-5 and TRBJ2-7, reads DAGVTQSPTHLIKTRGQQVTLRCSPISGHKSVSWYQQVLGQGPQFIFQYYEKEERGRGNFPDRFSARQFPNYSSELNVNALLLGDSALYLCASSPQNYEQYFGPGTRLTVT.

The chain combines TRBV12-3 or TRBV12-4 with TRBJ1-2, with D possibly being TRBD1 (6 bases). The V gene lost 7 bases and the J gene lost 7 bases, with 13 bases spanning the gap. There are 12 residues in the CDR3. This CDR3 is CASNRDFGGYTF. The CDR3 DNA follows: TGTGCCAGCAACAGGGATTTTGGTGGCTACACCTTC.

This clonotype showed up many times. This chain joins TRBV20-1 and TRBJ2-2, with a weak D call TRBD2 (5 bases). The CDR3 runs 14 residues. Germline V gene lookup returns CDR1 DFQATT and CDR2 SNEGSKA (reference sequence). The V and J ends lost 6 bases and 0 bases respectively, with 11 bases between them. CDR3 loop: CSASRSANTGELFF. For the CDR3, the DNA is TGCAGTGCCAGTCGTAGCGCGAACACCGGGGAGCTGTTTTTT.

This clonotype was seen more than once but under ten times. The chain carries TRBV11-2 and TRBJ2-2, with a tentative D call TRBD1 (5 bases). Trimming left V 3 bases short and J 3 bases short, with 8 bases between. The CDR3 sequence is 14 residues long. Germline lookup yields CDR1 SGHAT and CDR2 FQNNGV. CDR3 in amino acids: CASSFLGDTGELFF. Written as DNA, the CDR3 is TGTGCCAGCAGCTTCTTAGGGGACACCGGGGAGCTGTTTTTT.

The genes are TRBV10-3 and TRBJ2-2; D not certain. This CDR3 contains 13 residues. The germline gives CDR1 ENHRY, CDR2 SYGVKD. The V and J ends lost 2 bases and 6 bases respectively, with 7 bases between them. In DNA, the CDR3 is TGTGCCATCAGTGAGACCCTGCCCGGGGAGCTGTTTTTT. It specifies CAISETLPGELFF.

The chain combines TRBV7-6 with TRBJ2-5; 7 nucleotides match TRBD2. Germline values: CDR1 SGHVS, CDR2 FNYEAQ. The CDR3 has 14 residues. The V gene end was trimmed by 0 bases and the J gene end by 4 bases; junction bases not matched to a gene: 2. The CDR3 sequence is CASSLAASGETQYF. CDR3 nucleotides: TGTGCCAGCAGCTTAGCGGCTAGCGGAGAGACCCAGTACTTC.

The chain links TRBV24-1 to TRBJ2-2, with a weak D call TRBD2 (5 bases). The CDR3 is 19 residues long. V lost 2 bases and J lost 0, with 18 bases in between. The V gene's germline CDR1 is KGHDR and CDR2 SFDVKD. CDR3 bases: TGTGCCACCAGTGATTCCGGACTCCGTACAACATCGAACACCGGGGAGCTGTTTTTT. Translated: CATSDSGLRTTSNTGELFF.

The CDR3 DNA reads as TGCAGTGCTAGAGCTGAGACTAGCGGGAGTTATACGCAGTATTTT. This codes for CSARAETSGSYTQYF. V gene TRBV20-1 combines with J gene TRBJ2-3, with TRBD2 matching 12 bases. The CDR3 has 15 residues. Germline-derived CDR1 and CDR2 are DFQATT and SNEGSKA (reference sequence). J gave up 7 bases and V 1 base, and 6 bases lay outside the gene matches.

This clonotype was recorded at least ten times. This sequence joins TRBV5-1 and TRBJ2-3; D perhaps matches TRBD2 (5 bases). The CDR3 totals 13 residues. The V end lost 4 bases, the J end lost 4 bases, and 10 bases lay between the germline ends. The germline V gene has CDR1 SGHRS and CDR2 YFSETQ. The CDR3 sequence is CASSPSGADTQYF. For the CDR3, the DNA is TGCGCCAGCAGCCCCAGCGGTGCAGATACGCAGTATTTT.

The J gene is TRBJ2-3, the V gene TRBV5-1, with 12 positions matching TRBD2. The CDR3 spans 16 residues. V lost 4 bases and J lost 4; bases outside the gene matches: 7. From germline, CDR1 is SGHRS and CDR2 YFSETQ. CDR3: CASSRGLAGLADTQYF. The CDR3 DNA reads as TGCGCCAGCAGCCGCGGACTAGCGGGGTTAGCAGATACGCAGTATTTT.

The sample holds many counts of this clonotype. V usage is TRBV10-3 and J usage is TRBJ1-2, with D perhaps matching TRBD1 (5 bases). The CDR3 contains 14 residues. V gave up 0 bases and J gave up 4 bases, with 9 bases separating them. CDR1 is ENHRY and CDR2 is SYGVKD in the germline V gene. Here the CDR3 reads CAISESGGSYGYTF. For the CDR3, the DNA is TGTGCCATCAGTGAGTCGGGGGGTAGCTATGGCTACACCTTC.

This clonotype was counted many times. This sequence joins TRBV5-6 and TRBJ1-1; weak D call: TRBD1 (6 bases). Looked up from germline, CDR1 is SGHDT and CDR2 is YYEEEE. Trimming cost V 3 bases and J 1 base, with 10 bases left between them. This CDR3 spans 14 amino acids. The CDR3, as DNA: TGTGCCAGCAGCTCGCGACAGGCGAACACTGAAGCTTTCTTT. As protein: CASSSRQANTEAFF. Looking up the rest from reference TRBV5-6 and TRBJ1-1 gives the full variable domain: DAGVTQSPTHLIKTRGQQVTLRCSPKSGHDTVSWYQQALGQGPQFIFQYYEEEERQRGNFPDRFSGHQFPNYSSELNVNALLLGDSALYLCASSSRQANTEAFFGQGTRLTVV.

This clonotype was seen a few times. The V and J genes are TRBV10-3 and TRBJ1-2; unclear D gene. V lost 2 bases, J lost 8 bases, and 18 bases lay in between. From germline, CDR1 is ENHRY and CDR2 SYGVKD. The CDR3 totals 15 residues. This chain's CDR3 is CAISELYGEGRGYTF. The CDR3 bases are TGTGCCATCAGTGAGCTATATGGAGAGGGCCGAGGCTACACCTTC.

The chain carries TRBV7-8 and TRBJ2-1, with 7 bases identical to TRBD1. The CDR3 contains 13 residues. Germline V lookup: CDR1 SGHVS, CDR2 FQNEAQ. The V segment lost 5 bases and the J segment 8 bases; nucleotides outside the gene matches: 6. CDR3 in amino acids: CASSVRQGDEQFF. CDR3 sequence (DNA): TGTGCCAGCAGCGTCCGACAGGGCGATGAGCAGTTCTTC.

This clonotype has just a few counts. V and J are TRBV28 and TRBJ1-1; 7 bases are a match to TRBD1. The germline V gene has CDR1 MDHEN and CDR2 SYDVKM. The CDR3 consists of 16 residues. V was clipped by 5 bases and J by 5 bases; unmatched bases: 14. CDR3 protein: CASSPWLGGGRTEAFF. CDR3 coding DNA: TGTGCCAGCAGTCCTTGGTTAGGGGGCGGTCGTACTGAAGCTTTCTTT.

The table lists this clonotype with a few counts. The chain is built from TRBV4-3 and TRBJ2-3; possibly TRBD1 for D (6 bases). Deletions cut 4 bases from V and 6 bases from J, with 14 bases between. Germline-derived CDR1 and CDR2 are LGHNA and YSLEER. The CDR3 has 14 amino acids. CDR3 nucleotide sequence: TGCGCCAGCAGCCCGGGACACCCGCCGGATACGCAGTATTTT. It codes for CASSPGHPPDTQYF.

This clonotype was seen ten or more times. The chain is built from TRBV12-3 or TRBV12-4 and TRBJ2-5; 7 bases are a match to TRBD1. The V gene end was trimmed by 4 bases and the J gene end by 2 bases; junction bases not matched to a gene: 10. The CDR3 has 16 amino acids. The CDR3: CASSSFKHRGQETQYF. As DNA, the CDR3 is TGTGCCAGCAGTTCCTTTAAACACAGGGGACAAGAGACCCAGTACTTC.

This clonotype was picked up a small number of times. The rearrangement links TRBV10-3 to TRBJ2-3, with 15 bases fitting TRBD2. V gave up 3 bases and J gave up 3 bases; unmatched junction bases: 1. Germline CDR1 reads ENHRY; CDR2 reads SYGVKD. This CDR3 is built from 16 residues. The chain's CDR3 is CAISDGLAGGTDTQYF. The CDR3 coding sequence is TGTGCCATCAGTGACGGACTAGCGGGAGGGACAGATACGCAGTATTTT.

This clonotype occurred many times. The V gene is TRBV14, the J gene TRBJ2-5; 9 bases are shared with TRBD2. The CDR3 length is 15 residues. Germline V gene data show CDR1 as SGHDN and CDR2 as FVKESK. The trim removed 1 base at V and 1 base at J, leaving 1 base unmatched. DNA for the CDR3: TGTGCCAGCAGCCAAGGGGGACTAGCCCAAGAGACCCAGTACTTC. Residues: CASSQGGLAQETQYF.

This clonotype was seen more than once but under ten times. The junction differs from germline at one of its ends, possibly a read error. The chain combines TRBV7-9 with TRBJ2-5, with D maybe TRBD1 (6 bases). This CDR3 spans 15 amino acids. Germline CDR1 and CDR2: SEHNR and FQNEAQ (reference sequence). CDR3 sequence (DNA): TGTGCCAGCGGCTTCGGACAGAGCCTCCAAGAGACCCAGTACTTC. It codes for CASGFGQSLQETQYF.

This clonotype was seen ten or more times. The chain combines TRBV5-1 with TRBJ1-4, with a weak D call TRBD1 (6 bases). Trimming cost V 4 bases and J 0 bases, with 13 bases left between them. CDR1 and CDR2 (germline): SGHRS, YFSETQ. There are 16 residues in the CDR3. The CDR3, as DNA: TGCGCCAGCAGCGCCTACGGACAGTCAACTAATGAAAAACTGTTTTTT. This sequence encodes CASSAYGQSTNEKLFF.